This entry lists 28 T cell receptor beta chains sequenced from one sample in a study of blood T cell repertoires in COVID-19. Assay: immunoSEQ multiplex PCR; the TCRdb copy retains only in-frame clones and omits some. The sample holds around 240,000 clones, roughly 86% seen once. The sample comprised peripheral blood. All receptors come from a woman aged 25 to 39 who had recovered from COVID-19.

The chain combines TRBV18 with TRBJ2-3, with D maybe TRBD1 (8 bases). Germline values: CDR1 KGHSH, CDR2 LQKENI. V shed 8 bases and J shed 3 bases, with 27 bases lying between them. CDR3 length equals 18 residues. In nucleotides, the CDR3 is TGTGCCAGCAGAACAGTTCGGACAGGGAGCGGGGAGACAGATACGCAGTATTTT. This codes for CASRTVRTGSGETDTQYF.

V gene TRBV5-1 combines with J gene TRBJ2-5, with 12 bases matching TRBD2. The length of the CDR3 is 17 residues. With V trimmed by 5 bases and J by 2 bases, 10 bases remained unmatched. Germline values: CDR1 SGHRS, CDR2 YFSETQ. Here the CDR3 reads CASRPTRTSGVQETQYF. CDR3 nucleotides: TGCGCCAGCAGGCCGACCCGGACTAGCGGGGTTCAAGAGACCCAGTACTTC.

V is TRBV2 and J is TRBJ2-4, with 9 bases aligning to TRBD1. Germline assignment: CDR1 SNHLY and CDR2 FYNNEI. V gave up 6 bases and J gave up 0 bases; unmatched junction bases: 6. The CDR3 covers 16 residues. The CDR3, as DNA: TGTGCCAGCAGCCCGGGACAGGGTGTAGCCAAAAACATTCAGTACTTC. It translates to CASSPGQGVAKNIQYF.

The rearrangement joins TRBV6-5 to TRBJ1-4; the D gene is possibly TRBD1 (6 bases). Per germline, CDR1 MNHEY and CDR2 SVGAGI. V shed 6 bases and J shed 3 bases, with 11 bases lying between them. The length of the CDR3 is 14 residues. CDR3 nucleotides: TGTGCCAGCAGCACAAGGGGGTCTAATGAAAAACTGTTTTTT. This encodes CASSTRGSNEKLFF.

The J gene is TRBJ1-1, the V gene TRBV1. TRBV1 is a documented pseudogene. The CDR3 totals 11 residues. The CDR3 DNA is TGCACCAGCGGCCCTCTGTCTGAAGCTTTCTTT. Translating gives CTSGPLSEAFF.

The chain combines TRBV18 with TRBJ2-1; 10 bases match TRBD1. This CDR3 spans 17 amino acids. V trimming: 0 bases; J trimming: 7 bases; junction bases outside the gene matches: 9. Germline CDR1 is KGHSH and CDR2 is LQKENI. This chain's CDR3 is CASSPPSGQGTRNEQFF. In DNA, the CDR3 is TGTGCCAGCTCACCACCCTCGGGACAGGGGACAAGGAATGAGCAGTTCTTC.

The chain joins TRBV7-9 to TRBJ2-7, with 11 bases aligning to TRBD2. CDR3 length: 17 amino acids. The junction had 8 bases not matched to a gene; V was cut back by 1 base and J by 3 bases. Germline values: CDR1 SEHNR, CDR2 FQNEAQ (reference sequence). The DNA of the CDR3 is TGTGCCAGCAGCTTAGGTACCCTAGCGGGGGGCCGCTACGAGCAGTACTTC. Translating it yields CASSLGTLAGGRYEQYF.

This clone was seen only a few times. This chain links TRBV25-1 with TRBJ2-2, with 10 bases identical to TRBD2. V trimming: 6 bases; J trimming: 3 bases; junction bases outside the gene matches: 4. Germline values: CDR1 MGHDK, CDR2 SYGVNS. The CDR3 has 15 residues. CDR3 coding DNA: TGTGCCAGCAGCACCGGGACTAGCGACACCGGGGAGCTGTTTTTT. Its translation is CASSTGTSDTGELFF.

The rearrangement uses TRBV13 and TRBJ1-2; D might be TRBD1 (6 bases). V was shortened by 1 base and J by 3 bases, with 15 bases between the two germline ends. The CDR3 has 16 amino acids. Per germline, CDR1 PRHDT and CDR2 FYEKMQ (reference sequence). The CDR3 sequence is CASSLAGGARDYGYTF. CDR3 nucleotides: TGTGCCAGCAGCTTAGCGGGGGGCGCGAGGGACTATGGCTACACCTTC.

This clone was detected only once. The chain joins TRBV9 to TRBJ2-3, with D unresolved. Germline lookup yields CDR1 SGDLS and CDR2 YYNGEE. V was shortened by 1 base and J by 5 bases, with 11 bases between the two germline ends. CDR3 length: 14 residues. The CDR3 nucleotides read TGTGCCAGCAGCGTAAGACCGGGTGGAGATACGCAGTATTTT. Protein: CASSVRPGGDTQYF.

The CDR3 here is CASSPDWASSYEQYF. The CDR3, as DNA: TGTGCCAGCAGTCCGGACTGGGCATCGAGTTACGAGCAGTACTTC. This sequence joins TRBV6-5 and TRBJ2-7; a weak D match, TRBD2 (5 bases). From germline, CDR1 is MNHEY and CDR2 SVGAGI. This CDR3 is built from 15 residues. V gave up 5 bases and J gave up 4 bases, with 18 bases separating them.

CDR3 residues: CASSVTVNTEAFF. CDR3 DNA sequence: TGCGCCAGCAGCGTTACGGTGAACACTGAAGCTTTCTTT. The rearrangement links TRBV5-1 to TRBJ1-1; D ambiguous. The CDR3 is made up of 13 amino acids. CDR1 is SGHRS and CDR2 is YFSETQ in the germline V gene. Trimming pared 4 bases from V and 0 bases from J, leaving 7 bases between.

The count of this clone is one. V and J are TRBV4-2 and TRBJ2-1; D might be TRBD2 (5 bases). V was trimmed by 3 bases and J by 0 bases, leaving 15 bases between them. The length of the CDR3 is 17 residues. The germline V gene has CDR1 LGHNA and CDR2 YNFKEQ. CDR3 loop: CASSQGAAAVSYNEQFF. CDR3 coding DNA: TGTGCCAGCAGCCAGGGAGCTGCAGCGGTCTCCTACAATGAGCAGTTCTTC.

The rearrangement uses TRBV6-2 or TRBV6-3 and TRBJ1-2, with D maybe TRBD1 (5 bases). The V end was cut by 6 bases, the J end by 5 bases, with 13 bases between. Germline CDR1 reads MNHEY; CDR2 reads SVGEGT. The CDR3 is made up of 13 amino acids. The CDR3: CASSPGGRYGYTF. The CDR3 nucleotides read TGTGCCAGCAGCCCCGGGGGTAGATATGGCTACACCTTC.

This clone occurred once. Other nucleotide sequences from this sample produce the same CDR3. The V and J genes are TRBV2 and TRBJ2-3, with D unresolved. Trimming shortened V by 0 bases and J by 2 bases, and 6 bases separated the two germline ends. This CDR3 has 14 residues. CDR1 SNHLY and CDR2 FYNNEI come from the germline V gene. The CDR3 nucleotides are TGTGCCAGCAGTGAAGCCCTAGACACAGATACGCAGTATTTT. It encodes CASSEALDTDTQYF.

The chain employs TRBV7-7 and TRBJ1-2; D unresolved. The CDR3 covers 12 residues. V dropped 6 bases and J dropped 4 bases, with 9 bases sitting between them. CDR1 is SSHAT, CDR2 FNYEAQ, per germline (reference sequence). The CDR3 bases are TGTGCCAGCAGTATGCACAGCTATGGCTACACCTTC. This codes for CASSMHSYGYTF. The whole variable domain, remainder taken from reference TRBV7-7 and TRBJ1-2, is GAGVSQSPRYKVTKRGQDVTLRCDPISSHATLYWYQQALGQGPEFLTYFNYEAQPDKSGLPSDRFSAERPEGSISTLTIQRTEQRDSAMYRCASSMHSYGYTFGSGTRLTVV.

The chain carries TRBV12-5 and TRBJ2-2; D is uncertain. V was pared by 3 bases and J by 4 bases, with 9 bases between. CDR1 LGHNT and CDR2 FRNRAP come from the germline V gene. The CDR3 contains 14 residues. Here the CDR3 reads CASGLLSVTGELFF. The CDR3 DNA reads as TGTGCTAGTGGTTTACTATCAGTCACCGGGGAGCTGTTTTTT.

The chain joins TRBV11-2 to TRBJ2-7; D not certain. Trimming cost V 10 bases and J 5 bases, with 18 bases left between them. This CDR3 has 13 residues. Germline-derived CDR1 and CDR2 are SGHAT and FQNNGV. The CDR3 sequence: CATRRHPGNEQYF. The CDR3 DNA sequence: TGTGCCACCAGACGGCATCCAGGTAACGAGCAGTACTTC.

The gene calls are TRBV11-2 and TRBJ2-7; D unresolved. Germline CDR1 and CDR2: SGHAT and FQNNGV. V lost 7 bases to trimming and J lost 4 bases, with 14 bases between them. The CDR3 consists of 13 residues. The DNA of the CDR3 is TGTGCCAGCACCCTATGGTCCGGGTACGAGCAGTACTTC. Amino acids: CASTLWSGYEQYF.

The gene calls are TRBV19 and TRBJ1-3; 7 bases line up with TRBD1. The trim removed 3 bases at V and 0 bases at J, leaving 5 bases unmatched. There are 16 residues in the CDR3. Germline V gene data show CDR1 as LNHDA and CDR2 as SQIVND (reference sequence). The CDR3 region is CASSIRTGNSGNTIYF. CDR3 DNA: TGTGCCAGTAGTATCCGGACAGGAAACTCTGGAAACACCATATATTTT.

The rearrangement links TRBV7-5 to TRBJ1-5; whether TRBD1, the table's D call, matches the DNA was not checked. TRBV7-5 is a pseudogene segment. The CDR3 covers 15 residues. CDR3 coding DNA: TGTGCCAGAAGCCCAGGGACAGCCGGCAATCAGCCCCAGCATTTT. It is translated as CARSPGTAGNQPQHF.

V usage is TRBV6-6 and J usage is TRBJ2-1, with 11 positions matching TRBD2. CDR1 MNHNY and CDR2 SVGAGI come from the germline V gene (reference sequence). V lost 6 bases and J lost 2; bases outside the gene matches: 6. CDR3 length: 16 amino acids. The CDR3 sequence: CASSSHSGGAYNEQFF. The CDR3 DNA sequence: TGTGCCAGCAGCTCCCATAGCGGGGGGGCCTACAATGAGCAGTTCTTC.

The chain uses TRBV4-1 and TRBJ1-6; tentative D call: TRBD1 (5 bases). The CDR3 is made up of 15 amino acids. Germline V CDR1 and CDR2: MGHRA, YSYEKL. V dropped 6 bases and J dropped 7 bases, with 16 bases sitting between them. The CDR3 nucleotides are TGCGCCAGCAGTCTATCAGCAGGGTCCAATTCACCCCTCCACTTT. Protein product: CASSLSAGSNSPLHF.

The chain joins TRBV19 to TRBJ1-2; D ambiguous. The V gene lost 5 bases and the J gene lost 6 bases, with 13 bases spanning the gap. The CDR3 extends over 13 amino acids. Germline lookup yields CDR1 LNHDA and CDR2 SQIVND (reference sequence). Here the CDR3 reads CASSLGRADGYTF. The CDR3 bases are TGTGCCAGTAGTTTGGGGAGGGCGGATGGCTACACCTTC.

The V gene is TRBV6-4, the J gene TRBJ1-4; 7 nucleotides match TRBD1. J was trimmed by 7 bases and V by 4 bases; bases with no gene match: 6. Germline V gene lookup returns CDR1 MRHNA and CDR2 SNTAGT. The CDR3 extends over 14 amino acids. CDR3 in amino acids: CASSGDRVFEKLFF. The CDR3, as DNA: TGTGCCAGCAGTGGAGACAGGGTCTTTGAAAAACTGTTTTTT.

J is TRBJ1-5 and V is TRBV6-1; the D gene is possibly TRBD1 (5 bases). Germline CDR1 reads MNHNS; CDR2 reads SASEGT. Trimming removed 2 bases from V and 4 bases from J, with 6 bases in between. The CDR3 consists of 13 residues. In nucleotides, the CDR3 is TGTGCCAGCAGTGAAACAGGTAATCAGCCCCAGCATTTT. Its protein product is CASSETGNQPQHF.

This clone was detected only a few times. The chain employs TRBV5-3 and TRBJ1-3; D remains unclear. TRBV5-3 is placed among ORFs of uncertain function. The V and J ends lost 0 bases and 0 bases respectively, with 7 bases between them. This CDR3 has 15 residues. The CDR3 reads CARSLVGDSGNTIYF. The CDR3 bases are TGTGCCAGAAGCTTGGTGGGCGACTCTGGAAACACCATATATTTT.

The V gene is TRBV7-6, the J gene TRBJ2-3; TRBD2 is a possible D gene (5 bases). This CDR3 contains 13 residues. Germline assignment: CDR1 SGHVS and CDR2 FNYEAQ. The germline V and J ends were trimmed by 5 bases and 2 bases, with 8 bases remaining between them. The CDR3: CASSPGSTDTQYF. DNA for the CDR3: TGTGCCAGCAGCCCGGGATCCACAGATACGCAGTATTTT.